The 18 T cell receptor beta chains below come from one sample, sequenced in a study of breast tumors, draining lymph nodes, adjacent tissues. TCRdb re-called the multiplex PCR reads through MiXCR, storing one row per CDR3 protein. This table holds 150,000 to 200,000 distinct CDR3 sequences, about 32% found once. Axillary draining lymph nodes of breast cancer patients supplied the node samples. Specimen: axillary lymph node tissue. These receptors came from a female donor with breast cancer. Some clones in this sample may be carry-over from other donors' samples.

By share of the sample, this clonotype is medium-sized. The CDR3 bases are TGTGCCATCCGAGGGGTAGCGGGACTCACAGATACGCAGTATTTT. Translating it yields CAIRGVAGLTDTQYF. J is TRBJ2-3 and V is TRBV10-3, with 8 bases identical to TRBD2. Trimming at V came to 8 bases and at J to 2 bases, leaving 9 bases not matched to a gene. CDR1 and CDR2 from the germline V gene are ENHRY and SYGVKD. The CDR3 is made up of 15 amino acids.

This clonotype was seen a handful of times. A much larger clone differs from this one at a single base, so this may be a read error. The V call is TRBV6-1, the J call TRBJ2-7; D possibly uses TRBD1 or TRBD2 (5 bases each). The V end was cut by 5 bases, the J end by 3 bases, with 11 bases between. Per the germline V gene, CDR1 is MNHNS and CDR2 is SASEGT. The CDR3 has 13 amino acids. The CDR3, as DNA: TGTGCCAGCAGTCACATTGGGGGCTACGAGCAGTACTTC. It specifies CASSHIGGYEQYF.

This clonotype appeared many times. This chain joins TRBV25-1 and TRBJ2-5, with 7 bases that match TRBD2. The germline V gene encodes CDR1 MGHDK and CDR2 SYGVNS. The CDR3 has 17 residues. V gave up 2 bases and J gave up 5 bases; unmatched junction bases: 14. The CDR3 DNA reads TGTGCCAGCAGTGAAGATTGGGCCGGGGGGATCAAGGAGACCCAGTACTTC. Its protein is CASSEDWAGGIKETQYF.

On this clonotype itself: This may be a read error, as it is one base from a much larger clone. V is TRBV6-5 and J is TRBJ1-4; TRBD1 matches 8 bases. The CDR3 length is 15 residues. Looked up from germline, CDR1 is MNHEY and CDR2 is SVGAGI. The CDR3 loop reads CASHLRQGKGEKLCF. The CDR3 region has the DNA TGTGCCAGCCACCTTAGACAGGGGAAAGGAGAAAAACTGTGTTTT.

In its sample, this clonotype was seen many times. CDR3 amino acids: CASSPWEGAVKKLFF. The CDR3 bases are TGTGCCAGCAGCCCGTGGGAGGGGGCCGTCAAAAAACTGTTTTTT. V gene TRBV5-8 combines with J gene TRBJ1-4; 7 bases map to TRBD1. The CDR3 spans 15 residues. CDR1 is SGHTS and CDR2 is YDEGEE in the germline V gene. V shed 4 bases and J 9 bases; nucleotides not matched to a gene: 12.

This clonotype showed up just a few times. A much more abundant neighbour one base away suggests this may be a read error. The rearrangement joins TRBV20-1 to TRBJ2-5; D remains unclear. There are 12 residues in the CDR3. Looked up from germline, CDR1 is DFQATT and CDR2 is SNEGSKA (reference sequence). The DNA for the CDR3 is TGCAGTGCTCAAGCTAACCAAGAGACCCCGTACTTC. Protein sequence: CSAQANQETPYF.

This clonotype was detected many times. The CDR3 region is CSATVTQETQYF. DNA for the CDR3: TGCAGTGCTACCGTAACCCAAGAGACCCAGTACTTC. The chain recombines TRBV20-1 with TRBJ2-5, with D uncertain. V lost 4 bases and J 1 base, leaving 7 bases between the germline ends. This CDR3 spans 12 amino acids. Germline V CDR1 and CDR2: DFQATT, SNEGSKA (reference sequence).

A note on this clonotype: It may be a read error: a sequence one base away is much more abundant. The chain couples TRBV30 to TRBJ2-3; D gene uncertain. The CDR3 consists of 13 residues. CDR1 is GTSNPN and CDR2 is SVGIG in the germline V gene (reference sequence). The CDR3 region is CVWSGVSTDTQYF. The CDR3 DNA reads as TGTGTCTGGAGTGGAGTCAGCACAGATACGCAGTATTTT.

This clonotype was counted between two and nine times. J is TRBJ2-2 and V is TRBV6-1; D possibly corresponds to TRBD1 (5 bases). This CDR3 has 15 residues. Trimming stripped 2 bases from V and 1 base from J, with 8 bases between. CDR1 MNHNS and CDR2 SASEGT come from the germline V gene. The CDR3 bases are TGTGCCAGCAGTGAACGGACACTGAACACCGGGGAGCTGTTTTTT. Protein sequence: CASSERTLNTGELFF.

In this sample, this clonotype turned up many times. The genes are TRBV20-1 and TRBJ2-5, with 8 bases aligning to TRBD2. Per the germline V gene, CDR1 is DFQATT and CDR2 is SNEGSKA (reference sequence). The ends lost 0 bases at V and 3 bases at J; junction bases unmatched: 6. The CDR3 loop spans 15 amino acids. The CDR3 bases are TGCAGTGCTAGAGACCTTCGGACTAGCAAAGAGACCCAGTACTTC. Translated, it gives CSARDLRTSKETQYF.

This clonotype has at least ten counts. The genes are TRBV5-1 and TRBJ2-3, with unresolved D. Germline V gene sequence: CDR1 SGHRS, CDR2 YFSETQ. The CDR3 contains 13 residues. V gave up 7 bases and J gave up 2 bases, with 11 bases separating them. In DNA form, the CDR3 reads TGCGCCAGCGGCCTATATGACACAGATACGCAGTATTTT. Translation gives CASGLYDTDTQYF.

The chain is built from TRBV6-1 and TRBJ1-1; 8 bases line up with TRBD1. The junction had 8 bases not matched to a gene; V was cut back by 1 base and J by 10 bases. CDR3 size: 14 residues. CDR1 MNHNS and CDR2 SASEGT come from the germline V gene. CDR3 sequence: CASSEERQGFGAFF. DNA of the CDR3: TGTGCCAGCAGTGAAGAGAGACAGGGGTTCGGAGCTTTCTTT.

This clonotype was observed a few times. J is TRBJ2-5 and V is TRBV18, with D maybe TRBD2 (6 bases). This CDR3 spans 16 amino acids. The V end was cut by 1 base, the J end by 5 bases, with 17 bases between. Germline CDR1 and CDR2: KGHSH and LQKENI. The CDR3 DNA is TGTGCCAGCTCACCACTCGCGCGGGGAAGGGAGGAGACCCAGTACTTC. It codes for CASSPLARGREETQYF.

The count of this clonotype is one. The junction shows a germline mismatch at one end, possibly a read error. This rearrangement joins TRBV20-1 to TRBJ2-5; 13 bases align to TRBD2. The CDR3 extends over 16 amino acids. Germline V gene sequence: CDR1 DFQATT, CDR2 SNEGSKA (reference sequence). The CDR3 nucleotides are TGCAGTGCTAGAGATGGGACTAGCGGGACAAGAGAGACCCAGTGCTTC. Encoded protein: CSARDGTSGTRETQCF.

V gene TRBV20-1 combines with J gene TRBJ1-6; a possible D gene is TRBD1 (5 bases). Between the trimmed V and J ends, which lost 3 bases and 10 bases, there was a span of 19 bases. This CDR3 comprises 15 residues. Germline lookup yields CDR1 DFQATT and CDR2 SNEGSKA (reference sequence). DNA for the CDR3: TGCAGTGCTAGTATAAGGGGAGGCATCGGATCACCCCTCCACTTT. Translation gives CSASIRGGIGSPLHF.

CDR3 protein: CASSRAGQGAGGEQYF. The CDR3 DNA follows: TGCGCCAGCAGCCGCGCAGGACAGGGGGCAGGTGGCGAGCAGTACTTC. The chain has TRBV4-1 and TRBJ2-7; TRBD1 agrees at 11 bases. This CDR3 has 16 residues. The germline gives CDR1 MGHRA, CDR2 YSYEKL. Trimming cost V 4 bases and J 6 bases; bases outside gene matches: 11.

V usage is TRBV25-1 and J usage is TRBJ1-5; no firm D call. The CDR3 sequence is 14 residues long. Germline V gene sequence: CDR1 MGHDK, CDR2 SYGVNS. The CDR3 bases are TGTGTCTCCCAGTACGGGTATAGCAATCAGCCCCAGCATTTT. Translation: CVSQYGYSNQPQHF.

This clonotype was seen many times. The CDR3 reads CASSVGGNSNQPQHF. In DNA, the CDR3 is TGTGCCAGCAGCGTAGGAGGGAATAGCAATCAGCCCCAGCATTTT. The genes are TRBV9 and TRBJ1-5; D call uncertain. This CDR3 spans 15 amino acids. Germline V gene lookup returns CDR1 SGDLS and CDR2 YYNGEE. Trimming took 0 bases from V and 0 from J, leaving 7 bases between them. The variable domain in full, completed from reference TRBV9 and TRBJ1-5, reads DSGVTQTPKHLITATGQRVTLRCSPRSGDLSVYWYQQSLDQGLQFLIQYYNGEERAKGNILERFSAQQFPDLHSELNLSSLELGDSALYFCASSVGGNSNQPQHFGDGTRLSIL.